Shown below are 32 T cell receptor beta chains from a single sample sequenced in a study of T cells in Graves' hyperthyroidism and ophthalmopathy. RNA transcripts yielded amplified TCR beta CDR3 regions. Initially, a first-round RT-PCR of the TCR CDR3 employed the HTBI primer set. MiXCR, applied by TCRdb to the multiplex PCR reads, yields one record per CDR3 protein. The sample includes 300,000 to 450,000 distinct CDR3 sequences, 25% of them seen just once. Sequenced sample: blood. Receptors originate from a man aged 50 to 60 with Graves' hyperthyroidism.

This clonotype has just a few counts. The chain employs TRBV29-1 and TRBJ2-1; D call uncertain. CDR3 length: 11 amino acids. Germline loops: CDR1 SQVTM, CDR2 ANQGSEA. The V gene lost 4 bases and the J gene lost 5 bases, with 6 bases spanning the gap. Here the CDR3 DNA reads TGCAGCGTTGTCCAAAACAATGAGCAGTTCTTC. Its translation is CSVVQNNEQFF.

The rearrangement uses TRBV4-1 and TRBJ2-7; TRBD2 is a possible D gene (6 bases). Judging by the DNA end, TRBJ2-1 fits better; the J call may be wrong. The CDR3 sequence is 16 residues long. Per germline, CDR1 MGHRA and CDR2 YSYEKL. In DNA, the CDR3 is TGCGCCAGCAGCCAAGATGACCTAGCGCTTACCTACGAGCAGTTCTTC. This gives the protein CASSQDDLALTYEQFF.

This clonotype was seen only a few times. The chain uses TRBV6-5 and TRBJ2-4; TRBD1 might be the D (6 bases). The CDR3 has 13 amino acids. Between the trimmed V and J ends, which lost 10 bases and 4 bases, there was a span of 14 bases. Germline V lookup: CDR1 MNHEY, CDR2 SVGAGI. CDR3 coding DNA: TGTGCCACCACAGGGTCGGGAAAAAACATTCAGTACTTC. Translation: CATTGSGKNIQYF.

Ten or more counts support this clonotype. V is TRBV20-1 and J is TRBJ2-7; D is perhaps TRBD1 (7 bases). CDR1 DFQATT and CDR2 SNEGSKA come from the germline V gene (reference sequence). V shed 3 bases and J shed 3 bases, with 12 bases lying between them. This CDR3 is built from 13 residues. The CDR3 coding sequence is TGCAGTGCTAGCGGGGGACAGAGCTACGAGCAGTACTTC. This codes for CSASGGQSYEQYF.

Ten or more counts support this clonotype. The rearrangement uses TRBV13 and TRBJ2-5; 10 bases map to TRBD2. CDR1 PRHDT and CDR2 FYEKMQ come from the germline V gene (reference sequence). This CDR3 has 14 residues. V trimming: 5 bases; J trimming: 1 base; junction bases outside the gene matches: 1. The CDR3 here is CASSRTSGQETQYF. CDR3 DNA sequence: TGTGCCAGCAGCCGGACTAGCGGCCAAGAGACCCAGTACTTC. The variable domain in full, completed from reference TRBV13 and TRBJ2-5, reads AAGVIQSPRHLIKEKRETATLKCYPIPRHDTVYWYQQGPGQDPQFLISFYEKMQSDKGSIPDRFSAQQFSDYHSELNMSSLELGDSALYFCASSRTSGQETQYFGPGTRLLVL.

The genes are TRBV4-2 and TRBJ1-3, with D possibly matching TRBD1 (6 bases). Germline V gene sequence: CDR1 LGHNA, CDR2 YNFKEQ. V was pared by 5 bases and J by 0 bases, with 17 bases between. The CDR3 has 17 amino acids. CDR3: CASSSAEGGSSGNTIYF. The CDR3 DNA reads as TGTGCCAGCAGCTCCGCCGAAGGGGGTAGCTCTGGAAACACCATATATTTT.

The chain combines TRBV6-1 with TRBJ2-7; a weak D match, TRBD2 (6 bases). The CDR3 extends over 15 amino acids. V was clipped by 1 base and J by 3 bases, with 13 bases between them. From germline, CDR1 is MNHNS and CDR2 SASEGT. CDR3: CASSEEVAAHYEQYF. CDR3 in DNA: TGTGCCAGCAGTGAAGAAGTAGCGGCGCACTACGAGCAGTACTTC.

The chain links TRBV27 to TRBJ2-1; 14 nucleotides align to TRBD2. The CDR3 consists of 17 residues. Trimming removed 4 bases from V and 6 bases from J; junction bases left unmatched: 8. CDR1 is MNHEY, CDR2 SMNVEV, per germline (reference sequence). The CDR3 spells CASSSRLAGGPANEQFF. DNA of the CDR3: TGTGCCAGCAGTTCCAGACTAGCGGGAGGGCCGGCCAATGAGCAGTTCTTC.

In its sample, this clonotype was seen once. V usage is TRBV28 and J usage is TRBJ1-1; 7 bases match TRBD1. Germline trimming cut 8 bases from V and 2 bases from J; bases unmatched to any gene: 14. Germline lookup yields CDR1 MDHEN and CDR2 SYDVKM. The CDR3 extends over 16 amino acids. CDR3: CASSPTYTGVNTEAFF. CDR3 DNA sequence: TGTGCCAGCTCACCAACATACACAGGGGTTAACACTGAAGCTTTCTTT.

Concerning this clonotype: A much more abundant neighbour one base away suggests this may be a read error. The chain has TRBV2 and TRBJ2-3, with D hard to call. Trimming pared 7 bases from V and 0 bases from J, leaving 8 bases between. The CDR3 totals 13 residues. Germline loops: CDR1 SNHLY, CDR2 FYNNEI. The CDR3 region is CASTEDSTDTQYF. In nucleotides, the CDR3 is TGTGCCAGCACCGAGGACAGCACAGATACGCAGTATTTT.

The CDR3 DNA reads as TGTGCCAGTAGTTACCGGGAGAGATCTGAGCAGTTCTTC. Residues: CASSYRERSEQFF. The rearrangement links TRBV19 to TRBJ2-1, with TRBD2 as a possible D gene (6 bases). The V end was cut by 5 bases, the J end by 9 bases, with 14 bases between. Germline-derived CDR1 and CDR2 are LNHDA and SQIVND (reference sequence). The CDR3 is made up of 13 amino acids.

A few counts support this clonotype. The CDR3 DNA sequence: TGTGCCAGCAGTTTATCTTTGAGGAGGGAGCAGTTCTTC. It codes for CASSLSLRREQFF. V usage is TRBV27 and J usage is TRBJ2-1, with a weak D call TRBD2 (5 bases). Per germline, CDR1 MNHEY and CDR2 SMNVEV (reference sequence). CDR3 length: 13 amino acids. V lost 0 bases and J 10 bases, leaving 10 bases between the germline ends.

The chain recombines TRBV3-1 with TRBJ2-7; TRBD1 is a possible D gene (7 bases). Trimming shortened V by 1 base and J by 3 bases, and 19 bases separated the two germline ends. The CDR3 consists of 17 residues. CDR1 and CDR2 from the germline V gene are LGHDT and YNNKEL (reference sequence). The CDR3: CASSQVGGWTGGYEQYF. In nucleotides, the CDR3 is TGTGCCAGCAGCCAAGTTGGGGGGTGGACAGGCGGCTACGAGCAGTACTTC.

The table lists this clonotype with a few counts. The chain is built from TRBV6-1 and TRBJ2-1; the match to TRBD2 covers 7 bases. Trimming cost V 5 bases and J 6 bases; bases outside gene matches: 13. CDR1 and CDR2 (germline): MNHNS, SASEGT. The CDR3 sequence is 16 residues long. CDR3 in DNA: TGTGCCAGCAGTTCCACCCACCGGGGAGGGCGCAATGAGCAGTTCTTC. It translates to CASSSTHRGGRNEQFF.

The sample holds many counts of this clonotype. Here the CDR3 DNA reads TGTGCCAGCAGCTCCAGGACCCCAGATACGCAGTATTTT. Amino acid sequence: CASSSRTPDTQYF. This chain links TRBV7-2 with TRBJ2-3; D is uncertain. V was pared by 4 bases and J by 4 bases, with 9 bases between. CDR1 and CDR2 (germline): SGHTA, FQGNSA. CDR3 size: 13 residues.

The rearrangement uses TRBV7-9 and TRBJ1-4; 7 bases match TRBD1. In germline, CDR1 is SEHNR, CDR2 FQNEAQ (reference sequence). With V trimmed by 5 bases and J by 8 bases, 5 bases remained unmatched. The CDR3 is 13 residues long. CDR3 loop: CASSLDRAEKLFF. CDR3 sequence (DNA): TGTGCCAGCAGCCTCGACAGGGCCGAAAAACTGTTTTTT. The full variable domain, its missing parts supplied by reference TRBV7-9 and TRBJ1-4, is DTGVSQNPRHKITKRGQNVTFRCDPISEHNRLYWYRQTLGQGPEFLTYFQNEAQLEKSRLLSDRFSAERPKGSFSTLEIQRTEQGDSAMYLCASSLDRAEKLFFGSGTQLSVL.

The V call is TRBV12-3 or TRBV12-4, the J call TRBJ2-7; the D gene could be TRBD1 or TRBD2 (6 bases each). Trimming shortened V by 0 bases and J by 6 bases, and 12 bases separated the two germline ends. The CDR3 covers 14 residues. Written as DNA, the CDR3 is TGTGCCAGCAGTTTAGCGGGGGGCCGGGGCGAGCAGTACTTC. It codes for CASSLAGGRGEQYF.

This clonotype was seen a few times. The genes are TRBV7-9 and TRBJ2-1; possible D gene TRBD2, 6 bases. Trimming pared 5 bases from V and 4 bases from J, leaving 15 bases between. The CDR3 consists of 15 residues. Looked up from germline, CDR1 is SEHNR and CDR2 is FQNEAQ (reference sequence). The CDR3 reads CASSQPISGYNEQFF. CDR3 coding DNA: TGTGCCAGCAGCCAACCCATTAGCGGATACAATGAGCAGTTCTTC.

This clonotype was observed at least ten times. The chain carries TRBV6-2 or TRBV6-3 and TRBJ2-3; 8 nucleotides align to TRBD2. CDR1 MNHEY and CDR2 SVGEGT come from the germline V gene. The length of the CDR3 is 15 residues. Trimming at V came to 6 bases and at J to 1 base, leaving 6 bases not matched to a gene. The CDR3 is CASRKREPRTDTQYF. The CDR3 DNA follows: TGTGCCAGCAGAAAGCGGGAGCCACGCACAGATACGCAGTATTTT.

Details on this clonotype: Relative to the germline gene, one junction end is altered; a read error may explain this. The CDR3 here is CASNLGPSNTGELFF. CDR3 coding DNA: TGTGCCAGCAACTTAGGACCCTCGAACACCGGGGAGCTGTTTTTT. The chain recombines TRBV11-2 with TRBJ2-2; no clear D gene. The length of the CDR3 is 15 residues. Germline assignment: CDR1 SGHAT and CDR2 FQNNGV.

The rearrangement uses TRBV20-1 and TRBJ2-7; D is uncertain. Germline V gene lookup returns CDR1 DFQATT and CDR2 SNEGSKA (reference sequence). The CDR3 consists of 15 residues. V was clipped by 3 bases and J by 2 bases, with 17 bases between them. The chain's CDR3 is CSASQSVALPYEQYF. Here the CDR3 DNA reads TGCAGTGCTAGTCAATCGGTGGCTTTACCCTACGAGCAGTACTTC.

CDR3 sequence reads: CATSGVGPETQYF. CDR3 DNA sequence: TGTGCCACCAGTGGCGTGGGACCGGAGACCCAGTACTTC. V is TRBV24-1 and J is TRBJ2-5; either TRBD1 or TRBD2 may fit D (5 bases each). This CDR3 region has 13 residues. Germline assignment: CDR1 KGHDR and CDR2 SFDVKD. V was cut by 5 bases and J by 5 bases, with 11 bases left in between.

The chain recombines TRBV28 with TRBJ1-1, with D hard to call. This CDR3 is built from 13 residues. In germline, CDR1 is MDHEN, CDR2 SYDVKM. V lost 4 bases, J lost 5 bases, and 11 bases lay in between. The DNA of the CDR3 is TGTGCCAGCAGTTACCCTCGAGGAACTGAAGCTTTCTTT. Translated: CASSYPRGTEAFF.

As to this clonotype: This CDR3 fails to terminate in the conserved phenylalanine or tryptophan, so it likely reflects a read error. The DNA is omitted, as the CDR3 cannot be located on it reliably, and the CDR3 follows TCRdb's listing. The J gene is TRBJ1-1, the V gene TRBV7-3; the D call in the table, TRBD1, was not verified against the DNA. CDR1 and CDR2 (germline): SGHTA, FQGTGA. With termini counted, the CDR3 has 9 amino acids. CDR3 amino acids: CASSLERGG.

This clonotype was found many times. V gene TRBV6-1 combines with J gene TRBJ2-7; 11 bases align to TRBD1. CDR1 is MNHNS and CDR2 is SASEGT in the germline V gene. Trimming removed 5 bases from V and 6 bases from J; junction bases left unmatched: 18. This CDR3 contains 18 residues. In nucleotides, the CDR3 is TGTGCCAGCAGTCCGACCTCGACCGGGACAGGGGGTCTTGTCGAGCAGTACTTC. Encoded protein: CASSPTSTGTGGLVEQYF.

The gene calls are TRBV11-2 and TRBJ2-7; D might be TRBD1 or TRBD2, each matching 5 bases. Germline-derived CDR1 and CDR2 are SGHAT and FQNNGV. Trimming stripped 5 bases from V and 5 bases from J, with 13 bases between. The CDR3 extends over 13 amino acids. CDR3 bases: TGTGCCAGCAGCCTACCCGTGGGGGACGAGCAGTACTTC. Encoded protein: CASSLPVGDEQYF.

CDR3 protein: CATRASTSGYTF. CDR3 nucleotide sequence: TGTGCCACCAGGGCCTCCACTAGTGGCTACACCTTC. This chain uses TRBV10-3 with TRBJ1-2; possible D gene TRBD1, 5 bases. The germline V gene has CDR1 ENHRY and CDR2 SYGVKD. This CDR3 is built from 12 residues. V was cut by 10 bases and J by 7 bases, with 16 bases left in between.

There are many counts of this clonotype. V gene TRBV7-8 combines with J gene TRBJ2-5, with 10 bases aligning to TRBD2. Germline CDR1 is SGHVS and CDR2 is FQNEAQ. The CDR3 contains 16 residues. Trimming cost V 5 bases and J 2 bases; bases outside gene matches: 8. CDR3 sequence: CASSRRRTSGQETQYF. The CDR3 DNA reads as TGTGCCAGCAGCAGACGACGGACTAGCGGACAAGAGACCCAGTACTTC.

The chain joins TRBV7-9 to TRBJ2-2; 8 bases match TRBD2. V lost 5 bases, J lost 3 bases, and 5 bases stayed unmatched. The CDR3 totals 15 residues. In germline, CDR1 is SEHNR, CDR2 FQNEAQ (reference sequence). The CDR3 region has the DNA TGTGCCAGCAGCCCAAGCGGGAGTCACACCGGGGAGCTGTTTTTT. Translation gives CASSPSGSHTGELFF. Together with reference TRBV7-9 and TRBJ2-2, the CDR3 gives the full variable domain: DTGVSQNPRHKITKRGQNVTFRCDPISEHNRLYWYRQTLGQGPEFLTYFQNEAQLEKSRLLSDRFSAERPKGSFSTLEIQRTEQGDSAMYLCASSPSGSHTGELFFGEGSRLTVL.

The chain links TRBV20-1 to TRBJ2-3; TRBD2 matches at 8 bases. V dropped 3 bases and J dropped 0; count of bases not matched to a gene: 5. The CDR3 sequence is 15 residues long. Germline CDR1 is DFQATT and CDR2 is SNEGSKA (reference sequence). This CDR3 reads CSARGVAGSTDTQYF. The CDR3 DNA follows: TGCAGTGCTAGGGGGGTAGCGGGGAGCACAGATACGCAGTATTTT.

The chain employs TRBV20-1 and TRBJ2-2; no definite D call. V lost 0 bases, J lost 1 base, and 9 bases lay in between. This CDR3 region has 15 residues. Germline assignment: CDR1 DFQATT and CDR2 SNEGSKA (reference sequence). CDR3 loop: CSARDKFRNTGELFF. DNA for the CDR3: TGCAGTGCTAGAGATAAGTTTCGGAACACCGGGGAGCTGTTTTTT.

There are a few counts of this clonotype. CDR3 loop: CASSLVVGSSGELFF. The CDR3 DNA follows: TGTGCCAGCAGCCTAGTAGTGGGCTCTTCCGGGGAGCTGTTTTTT. The V gene is TRBV7-3, the J gene TRBJ2-2, with D unresolved. Germline V gives CDR1 SGHTA, CDR2 FQGTGA. The V gene lost 5 bases and the J gene lost 6 bases, with 16 bases spanning the gap. The length of the CDR3 is 15 residues.